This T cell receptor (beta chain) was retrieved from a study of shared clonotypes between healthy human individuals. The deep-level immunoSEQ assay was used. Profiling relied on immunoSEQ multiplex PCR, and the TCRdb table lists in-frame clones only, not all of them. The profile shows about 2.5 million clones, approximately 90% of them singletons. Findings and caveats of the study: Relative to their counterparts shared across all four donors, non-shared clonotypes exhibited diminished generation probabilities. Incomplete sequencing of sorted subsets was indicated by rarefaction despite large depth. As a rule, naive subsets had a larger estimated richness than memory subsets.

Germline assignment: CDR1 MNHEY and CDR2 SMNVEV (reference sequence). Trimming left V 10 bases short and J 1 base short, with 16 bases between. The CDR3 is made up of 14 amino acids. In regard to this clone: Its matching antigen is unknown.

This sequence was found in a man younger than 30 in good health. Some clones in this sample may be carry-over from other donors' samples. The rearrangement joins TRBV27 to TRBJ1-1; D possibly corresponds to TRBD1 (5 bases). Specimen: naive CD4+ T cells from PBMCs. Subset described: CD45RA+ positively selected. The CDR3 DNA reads TGTGCCACCCTACCGGACAACCAGAACACTGAAGCTTTCTTT. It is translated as CATLPDNQNTEAFF.